Below, 19 T cell receptor beta chains from the same sample are listed, as sequenced in a study of shared clonotypes between healthy human individuals. Profiling relied on immunoSEQ multiplex PCR, and the TCRdb table lists in-frame clones only, not all of them. The sample holds 2 million to 3 million clones, roughly 93% seen once. Sequenced input: naive CD4+ T cells from PBMCs. Subset here: CD45RA+ positively selected. The receptors derive from a man aged 18 to 35 in good health. Some clones in this sample may be carry-over from other donors' samples.

CDR3: CASQPWGSGKHGYTF. The CDR3 DNA sequence: TGTGCCAGCCAACCTTGGGGGTCAGGTAAACATGGCTACACCTTC. The chain joins TRBV27 to TRBJ1-2, with D possibly being TRBD1 (5 bases). V lost 8 bases to trimming and J lost 6 bases, with 22 bases between them. Germline V gives CDR1 MNHEY, CDR2 SMNVEV (reference sequence). The CDR3 contains 15 residues.

The chain uses TRBV5-1 and TRBJ2-7; D not resolved. This CDR3 has 15 amino acids. The V end was cut by 2 bases, the J end by 3 bases, with 15 bases between. Germline V gene sequence: CDR1 SGHRS, CDR2 YFSETQ. The CDR3 sequence is CASSFSPTGYYEQYF. The CDR3 region has the DNA TGCGCCAGCAGCTTCAGCCCGACTGGCTACTACGAGCAGTACTTC.

In the case of this clone: The same CDR3 also results from other DNA sequences found in this sample. The chain employs TRBV2 and TRBJ1-1, with D possibly TRBD1 on 5 matching bases. This CDR3 comprises 13 residues. Germline V gene sequence: CDR1 SNHLY, CDR2 FYNNEI. V was clipped by 3 bases and J by 4 bases, with 9 bases between them. CDR3 region: CASSDGGGTEAFF. As DNA, the CDR3 is TGTGCCAGCAGTGACGGGGGAGGCACTGAAGCTTTCTTT.

V gene TRBV6-1 combines with J gene TRBJ1-2, with 8 nucleotides matching TRBD1. Germline-derived CDR1 and CDR2 are MNHNS and SASEGT. The junction had 11 bases not matched to a gene; V was cut back by 6 bases and J by 8 bases. CDR3 length equals 14 residues. The CDR3 nucleotides are TGTGCCAGCAGGCAGACCGGGACAGGTATGGGCTACACCTTC. This sequence encodes CASRQTGTGMGYTF.

The J gene is TRBJ2-2, the V gene TRBV19; TRBD1 matches 8 bases. Germline CDR1 reads LNHDA; CDR2 reads SQIVND (reference sequence). This CDR3 comprises 16 residues. Trimming at V came to 5 bases and at J to 3 bases, leaving 8 bases not matched to a gene. The DNA for the CDR3 is TGTGCCAGTAGTCCCGGTGGCAGGGGGCACACCGGGGAGCTGTTTTTT. This translates into CASSPGGRGHTGELFF. Based on the CDR3 plus reference TRBV19 and TRBJ2-2, the full variable domain is DGGITQSPKYLFRKEGQNVTLSCEQNLNHDAMYWYRQDPGQGLRLIYYSQIVNDFQKGDIAEGYSVSREKKESFPLTVTSAQKNPTAFYLCASSPGGRGHTGELFFGEGSRLTVL.

J is TRBJ1-2 and V is TRBV28; D not resolved. There are 15 residues in the CDR3. Germline assignment: CDR1 MDHEN and CDR2 SYDVKM. V lost 5 bases and J lost 8, with 21 bases in between. CDR3: CASSLPPARQEGYTF. The DNA for the CDR3 is TGTGCCAGCAGTCTCCCCCCGGCCAGGCAGGAGGGCTACACCTTC.

This sequence joins TRBV9 and TRBJ1-2; D is perhaps TRBD1 (6 bases). The ends were cut back, 3 bases at V and 7 bases at J, with 16 bases in the middle. The germline V gene has CDR1 SGDLS and CDR2 YYNGEE. This CDR3 region has 14 residues. The CDR3 DNA reads as TGTGCCAGCAGCGCCCTACAGGGTGTTCTTGGCTACACCTTC. Translated: CASSALQGVLGYTF.

The chain couples TRBV29-1 to TRBJ1-1; D gene ambiguous. This CDR3 contains 13 residues. CDR1 and CDR2 (germline): SQVTM, ANQGSEA. V was shortened by 2 bases and J by 4 bases, with 11 bases between the two germline ends. The CDR3 DNA follows: TGCAGCGTTGAACCTCTAGGACCCACTGAAGCTTTCTTT. Its protein is CSVEPLGPTEAFF.

In its sample, this clone was seen once. This rearrangement joins TRBV7-2 to TRBJ2-1; D is unclear. The V end was cut by 6 bases, the J end by 13 bases, with 25 bases between. Looked up from germline, CDR1 is SGHTA and CDR2 is FQGNSA. The CDR3 contains 15 residues. CDR3 region: CASRLGKTRLTQQFF. CDR3 nucleotides: TGTGCCAGCAGGCTAGGGAAGACGAGGCTGACTCAACAGTTCTTC.

The chain combines TRBV7-2 with TRBJ1-1; 10 nucleotides match TRBD1. With 5 bases clipped from V and 4 bases from J, the junction kept 4 bases outside the gene matches. This CDR3 region has 14 residues. In germline, CDR1 is SGHTA, CDR2 FQGNSA. The CDR3 DNA sequence: TGTGCCAGCAGCCGACAGGGGGCGCTCACTGAAGCTTTCTTT. This sequence encodes CASSRQGALTEAFF. Full variable domain (missing parts from reference TRBV7-2 and TRBJ1-1): GAGVSQSPSNKVTEKGKDVELRCDPISGHTALYWYRQSLGQGLEFLIYFQGNSAPDKSGLPSDRFSAERTGGSVSTLTIQRTQQEDSAVYLCASSRQGALTEAFFGQGTRLTVV.

V and J are TRBV28 and TRBJ2-2; no firm D call. The CDR3 contains 12 residues. V was shortened by 7 bases and J by 6 bases, with 9 bases between the two germline ends. Per germline, CDR1 MDHEN and CDR2 SYDVKM. CDR3 in amino acids: CASTRSAGELFF. DNA for the CDR3: TGTGCCAGCACCCGTTCAGCCGGGGAGCTGTTTTTT.

This clone was detected only once. The V gene is TRBV5-6, the J gene TRBJ2-7, with 9 bases aligning to TRBD1. Per germline, CDR1 SGHDT and CDR2 YYEEEE. This CDR3 is 14 amino acids long. V shed 3 bases, J shed 4 bases, and the junction held 5 bases outside the gene matches. CDR3 sequence: CASSWTGAEYEQYF. For the CDR3, the DNA is TGTGCCAGCAGCTGGACAGGGGCGGAATACGAGCAGTACTTC.

This rearrangement joins TRBV6-1 to TRBJ2-7; D is ambiguous. V lost 5 bases to trimming and J lost 0 bases, with 8 bases between them. The CDR3 has 13 amino acids. Germline CDR1 is MNHNS and CDR2 is SASEGT. In nucleotides, the CDR3 is TGTGCCAGCAGTTATATGTACTCCTACGAGCAGTACTTC. This sequence encodes CASSYMYSYEQYF.

The V call is TRBV5-4, the J call TRBJ2-2; TRBD1 matches 9 bases. The germline CDR1 and CDR2 sequences are SGHNT and YYREEE (reference sequence). Unmatched junction bases numbered 9, after V lost 5 bases and J lost 4 bases. There are 16 residues in the CDR3. The CDR3 nucleotides are TGTGCCAGCAGACCGGGACAGGGTTACTCCACCGGGGAGCTGTTTTTT. It codes for CASRPGQGYSTGELFF.

This clone was seen more than once but under ten times. The chain employs TRBV28 and TRBJ1-1; D remains unclear. This CDR3 contains 13 residues. The V gene lost 6 bases and the J gene lost 3 bases, with 11 bases spanning the gap. Germline lookup yields CDR1 MDHEN and CDR2 SYDVKM. This CDR3 reads CASSLVVDTEAFF. The CDR3 DNA is TGTGCCAGCAGCCTGGTAGTGGACACTGAAGCTTTCTTT.

This chain joins TRBV27 and TRBJ2-1, with 13 bases identical to TRBD2. This CDR3 comprises 15 residues. With V trimmed by 5 bases and J by 9 bases, 7 bases remained unmatched. CDR1 is MNHEY, CDR2 SMNVEV, per germline (reference sequence). The CDR3 reads CASSGGLAGVLEQFF. CDR3 DNA sequence: TGTGCCAGCAGTGGAGGACTAGCGGGAGTTCTTGAGCAGTTCTTC.

CDR3 amino acids: CAWARTLYLETEAFF. In DNA, the CDR3 is TGTGCCTGGGCCAGGACCCTCTATCTGGAGACTGAAGCTTTCTTT. The chain couples TRBV30 to TRBJ1-1, with D unclear. The length of the CDR3 is 15 residues. Per the germline V gene, CDR1 is GTSNPN and CDR2 is SVGIG (reference sequence). V lost 5 bases and J 5 bases, leaving 21 bases between the germline ends. The variable domain in full, completed from reference TRBV30 and TRBJ1-1, reads SQTIHQWPATLVQPVGSPLSLECTVEGTSNPNLYWYRQAAGRGLQLLFYSVGIGQISSEVPQNLSASRPQDRQFILSSKKLLLSDSGFYLCAWARTLYLETEAFFGQGTRLTVV.

Only one count was recorded for this clone. The chain couples TRBV19 to TRBJ2-5, with D perhaps matching TRBD1 or TRBD2 (6 bases each). Per germline, CDR1 LNHDA and CDR2 SQIVND (reference sequence). V shed 10 bases and J shed 6 bases, with 18 bases lying between them. The CDR3 consists of 13 residues. CDR3 sequence reads: CATDEGGRKTQYF. CDR3 nucleotides: TGTGCCACCGACGAAGGGGGGCGGAAGACCCAGTACTTC.

The V and J genes are TRBV6-1 and TRBJ1-2; D uncertain. Trimming left V 6 bases short and J 0 bases short, with 8 bases between. The CDR3 runs 13 residues. Germline V gene sequence: CDR1 MNHNS, CDR2 SASEGT. Here the CDR3 DNA reads TGTGCCAGCAGCACCGCTACTAACTATGGCTACACCTTC. Translated: CASSTATNYGYTF.